Following are 23 T cell receptor beta chains from one sample sequenced in a study of blood T cells in healthy people across ages. The second PCR ran about 6 to 12 cycles with a sample-barcoded 5' primer and J-beta primers. MiXCR was run by TCRdb on the 5' RACE reads, yielding one entry per CDR3 protein. The sample lists fewer than 750,000 distinct CDR3 sequences; 47% were seen once. The source material was blood. The receptors derive from a man older than 75 in good health.

Remarks on this clonotype: One end of the junction is discordant with germline, which a read error may explain. This chain uses TRBV27 with TRBJ2-1; the match to TRBD2 covers 7 bases. CDR3 length equals 16 residues. Germline values: CDR1 MNHEY, CDR2 SMNVEV (reference sequence). CDR3 nucleotides: TGTGCCACGATGGGTAGGGCTAGCGGAACGTACAATGAGCGGTTCTTC. This translates into CATMGRASGTYNERFF.

This clonotype occurred a few times. The V and J genes are TRBV18 and TRBJ1-1; D not resolved. V lost 3 bases, J lost 1 base, and 12 bases lay in between. The CDR3 sequence is 15 residues long. Germline values: CDR1 KGHSH, CDR2 LQKENI. CDR3 sequence (DNA): TGTGCCAGCTCACCGGGGATCCAAACGAACACTGAAGCTTTCTTT. Protein product: CASSPGIQTNTEAFF.

The chain couples TRBV21-1 to TRBJ2-7; TRBD1, the D gene given by the table, was not confirmed from the DNA. TRBV21-1 is a pseudogene. The CDR3 is 15 amino acids. The CDR3 DNA follows: TGTGCCAGCAGCCCACCACGAGGGGGAACCTACGAGCAGTACTTC. Translating gives CASSPPRGGTYEQYF.

The V gene is TRBV7-9, the J gene TRBJ2-7; TRBD1 aligns across 7 bases. Germline values: CDR1 SEHNR, CDR2 FQNEAQ (reference sequence). V trimming: 5 bases; J trimming: 3 bases; junction bases outside the gene matches: 4. The CDR3 is made up of 13 amino acids. CDR3 sequence reads: CASSPGGHYEQYF. The CDR3 region has the DNA TGTGCCAGCAGCCCAGGGGGTCACTACGAGCAGTACTTC. The full variable domain, rest sourced from reference TRBV7-9 and TRBJ2-7, is DTGVSQNPRHKITKRGQNVTFRCDPISEHNRLYWYRQTLGQGPEFLTYFQNEAQLEKSRLLSDRFSAERPKGSFSTLEIQRTEQGDSAMYLCASSPGGHYEQYFGPGTRLTVT.

The V call is TRBV28, the J call TRBJ1-1; unclear D gene. V was clipped by 4 bases and J by 1 base, with 13 bases between them. Germline loops: CDR1 MDHEN, CDR2 SYDVKM. CDR3 length equals 15 residues. The CDR3 spells CASSSVGYKNTEAFF. As DNA, the CDR3 is TGTGCCAGCAGTTCTGTGGGCTACAAGAACACTGAAGCTTTCTTT.

The chain has TRBV7-2 and TRBJ1-1; a possible D gene is TRBD1 (5 bases). V gave up 5 bases and J gave up 7 bases, with 14 bases separating them. CDR1 and CDR2 (germline): SGHTA, FQGNSA. This CDR3 has 13 amino acids. CDR3 in amino acids: CASSPTVGHEAFF. The CDR3, as DNA: TGTGCCAGCAGCCCGACAGTTGGCCATGAAGCTTTCTTT.

The sample holds a few counts of this clonotype. This CDR3 is CASSGPGTDEQYF. CDR3 sequence (DNA): TGTGCCAGCTCTGGGCCCGGGACAGACGAGCAGTACTTC. The chain is built from TRBV18 and TRBJ2-7, with 7 bases that match TRBD1. CDR3 length: 13 amino acids. Germline V gives CDR1 KGHSH, CDR2 LQKENI. The J segment lost 5 bases and the V segment lost 6 bases, leaving 7 bases of the junction unmatched.

The chain links TRBV7-2 to TRBJ2-1; 8 nucleotides align to TRBD1. This CDR3 region has 14 residues. CDR1 and CDR2 from the germline V gene are SGHTA and FQGNSA. V lost 1 base to trimming and J lost 7 bases; unmatched junction nucleotides: 3. The CDR3 region has the DNA TGTGCCAGCAGCTTAGACAGGGGGGTTAATGAGCAGTTCTTC. This sequence encodes CASSLDRGVNEQFF.

This sequence joins TRBV27 and TRBJ2-4, with no clear D. The closer fit of TRBJ2-7 to the DNA end suggests the J call may be wrong. The V gene's germline CDR1 is MNHEY and CDR2 SMNVEV (reference sequence). This CDR3 is built from 13 residues. CDR3 sequence reads: CASSSGWWHEQYF. The CDR3 DNA is TGTGCCAGCAGTTCCGGGTGGTGGCACGAGCAGTACTTC.

This clonotype was detected ten times or more. V and J are TRBV6-6 and TRBJ2-1; the D gene is possibly TRBD1 (5 bases). The CDR3 has 13 amino acids. In germline, CDR1 is MNHNY, CDR2 SVGAGI (reference sequence). Trimming took 6 bases from V and 4 from J, leaving 10 bases between them. CDR3 residues: CASSFTGYNEQFF. The CDR3 nucleotides are TGTGCCAGCAGCTTTACAGGTTACAATGAGCAGTTCTTC.

CDR3 DNA sequence: TGTGCCAGCAGTTCCCGACCGGGACAGGGTCCAAATGAGCAGTTCTTC. This sequence encodes CASSSRPGQGPNEQFF. The chain joins TRBV6-5 to TRBJ2-1; 9 bases are shared with TRBD1. The CDR3 has 16 amino acids. J was trimmed by 7 bases and V by 4 bases; bases with no gene match: 11. Germline CDR1 is MNHEY and CDR2 is SVGAGI.

The sample holds a few counts of this clonotype. The chain combines TRBV12-3 or TRBV12-4 with TRBJ2-7; D not certain. The germline V and J ends were trimmed by 6 bases and 3 bases, with 12 bases remaining between them. This CDR3 region has 13 residues. The CDR3 protein is CASSGPLDYEQYF. The CDR3 DNA follows: TGTGCCAGCAGCGGACCTTTAGACTACGAGCAGTACTTC.

The chain is built from TRBV7-2 and TRBJ1-6; D is undetermined. Per the germline V gene, CDR1 is SGHTA and CDR2 is FQGNSA. The ends were cut back, 2 bases at V and 9 bases at J, with 14 bases in the middle. The CDR3 length is 15 residues. CDR3 nucleotides: TGTGCCAGCAGCTTATGGGGAAATGAGGCTTCACCCCTCCACTTT. Its protein is CASSLWGNEASPLHF.

With respect to this clonotype: A much larger clone is a single base away; this may be a read error. V usage is TRBV7-2 and J usage is TRBJ2-4; 7 nucleotides agree with TRBD1. Germline CDR1 SGHTA, CDR2 FQGNSA. The CDR3 covers 14 residues. Unmatched junction bases numbered 6, after V lost 5 bases and J lost 5 bases. In DNA, the CDR3 is TGTGCCAGCAGCCGAAGAGGGGGCCAAAACATTCAGTACTTC. Translated: CASSRRGGQNIQYF.

This clonotype came up a few times. V usage is TRBV7-9 and J usage is TRBJ2-7, with D possibly matching TRBD1 (6 bases). V lost 2 bases to trimming and J lost 1 base, with 12 bases between them. Germline CDR1 SEHNR, CDR2 FQNEAQ (reference sequence). The CDR3 spans 15 residues. CDR3: CASSLWRTASYEQYF. The CDR3 region has the DNA TGTGCCAGCAGCTTATGGCGGACAGCTTCCTACGAGCAGTACTTC.

This sequence joins TRBV20-1 and TRBJ2-3, with 9 bases aligning to TRBD2. Germline CDR1 reads DFQATT; CDR2 reads SNEGSKA (reference sequence). The CDR3 totals 16 residues. J gave up 3 bases and V 4 bases, and 11 bases lay outside the gene matches. The CDR3 spells CSATQPGLAGTDTQYF. CDR3 bases: TGCAGTGCTACCCAACCGGGACTAGCCGGGACAGATACGCAGTATTTT.

The rearrangement uses TRBV20-1 and TRBJ2-4; TRBD2 matches at 11 bases. V trimming: 1 base; J trimming: 0 bases; junction bases outside the gene matches: 8. Germline assignment: CDR1 DFQATT and CDR2 SNEGSKA (reference sequence). CDR3 length: 18 residues. The CDR3, as DNA: TGCAGTGCTAGAGGTACTAGCGGGAGAGATCTAGCCAAAAACATTCAGTACTTC. It yields the protein CSARGTSGRDLAKNIQYF.

In its sample, this clonotype was seen a few times. The CDR3 loop reads CATQQGRNLETQYF. CDR3 in DNA: TGTGCCACCCAACAGGGGCGCAATTTGGAGACCCAGTACTTC. The rearrangement links TRBV28 to TRBJ2-5; 7 bases agree with TRBD1. This CDR3 has 14 residues. V was pared by 10 bases and J by 5 bases, with 13 bases of the junction left unmatched. Per germline, CDR1 MDHEN and CDR2 SYDVKM.

A few counts support this clonotype. The chain uses TRBV9 and TRBJ2-5; 7 nucleotides line up with TRBD2. The V and J ends lost 0 bases and 5 bases, in that order; junction bases with no gene match: 7. From germline, CDR1 is SGDLS and CDR2 YYNGEE. The CDR3 sequence is 15 residues long. The CDR3 spells CASSVEGIGGETQYF. CDR3 in DNA: TGTGCCAGCAGCGTAGAAGGGATCGGGGGGGAGACCCAGTACTTC.

This clonotype was seen more than once but under ten times. This chain connects TRBV5-1 to TRBJ2-1; perhaps TRBD2 as D (6 bases). V was cut by 4 bases and J by 8 bases, with 10 bases left in between. This CDR3 region has 12 residues. Germline CDR1 and CDR2: SGHRS and YFSETQ. The CDR3 nucleotides are TGCGCCAGCAGCCGTCCGGGGGATGAGCAGTTCTTC. The encoded protein is CASSRPGDEQFF.

The chain joins TRBV21-1 to TRBJ1-1; TRBD1 is taken as the D call from the table, unchecked against the DNA. TRBV21-1 is a documented pseudogene. The CDR3 is made up of 17 amino acids. In DNA, the CDR3 is TGTGCCAGCAGCAAGGGGGTTACAGTACAGAGGAACACTGAAGCTTTCTTT. It codes for CASSKGVTVQRNTEAFF.

The chain has TRBV20-1 and TRBJ1-4, with 10 positions matching TRBD1. CDR1 DFQATT and CDR2 SNEGSKA come from the germline V gene (reference sequence). The CDR3 is 15 residues long. Trimming removed 7 bases from V and 0 bases from J; junction bases left unmatched: 5. DNA of the CDR3: TGCAGTGTATCCGGACAGGGGGCAACTAATGAAAAACTGTTTTTT. It codes for CSVSGQGATNEKLFF.

This clonotype has only a few counts. This chain joins TRBV7-2 and TRBJ2-5, with D tentatively TRBD2 (5 bases). Trimming took 5 bases from V and 4 from J, leaving 20 bases between them. CDR3 size: 16 residues. CDR1 SGHTA and CDR2 FQGNSA come from the germline V gene. The CDR3 spells CASSPRGSPGIETQYF. The CDR3, as DNA: TGTGCCAGCAGCCCCCGTGGCAGCCCGGGAATAGAGACCCAGTACTTC.